The 7 T cell receptor beta chains given below trace back to one sample, sequenced in a study of shared clonotypes between healthy human individuals. TCRdb keeps only in-frame clones here, not all; method: immunoSEQ multiplex PCR. The sample contains 850,000 to 1,200,000 clones, about 76% of which appear only once. Sample: memory CD4+ T cells sorted from blood. Noted subset: CD45RA-negative fraction. The receptors were sampled from a man younger than 35 in good health.

About this clone itself: This likely traces to a read error, being one base from a far larger clone. This sample also contains other DNA sequences that code for the same CDR3. The chain employs TRBV7-2 and TRBJ2-1, with 12 bases lining up with TRBD2. The CDR3 covers 14 residues. V trimming: 3 bases; J trimming: 6 bases; junction bases outside the gene matches: 0. Germline CDR1 reads SGHTA; CDR2 reads FQGNSA. The CDR3 is CASSLGLAGNEQFF. The CDR3 DNA reads as TGTGCCAGCAGCTTGGGACTAGCGGGCAATGAGCAGTTCTTC.

This clone was seen only once. This chain joins TRBV7-6 and TRBJ1-2, with D perhaps matching TRBD1 (5 bases). The V end was cut by 0 bases, the J end by 7 bases, with 9 bases between. Per germline, CDR1 SGHVS and CDR2 FNYEAQ. This CDR3 has 13 residues. The CDR3 nucleotides are TGTGCCAGCAGCTTAGCGCTGGGGCTTGGCTACACCTTC. Amino acid sequence: CASSLALGLGYTF.

This chain uses TRBV2 with TRBJ1-4, with unresolved D. The CDR3 has 14 residues. CDR1 and CDR2 (germline): SNHLY, FYNNEI. Trimming shortened V by 1 base and J by 7 bases, and 10 bases separated the two germline ends. The CDR3 DNA reads as TGTGCCAGCAGTGAAGGGGGAAAGACTGAAAAACTGTTTTTT. This sequence encodes CASSEGGKTEKLFF.

CDR3 nucleotide sequence: TGCAGCGTTTCGGGGCAGACAGGGGGTTCGAGTTACGAGCAGTACTTC. Protein: CSVSGQTGGSSYEQYF. The V gene is TRBV29-1, the J gene TRBJ2-7; 9 positions agree with TRBD1. The CDR3 has 16 amino acids. With V trimmed by 5 bases and J by 4 bases, 15 bases remained unmatched. Germline values: CDR1 SQVTM, CDR2 ANQGSEA.

J is TRBJ1-4 and V is TRBV19; TRBD1 matches at 9 bases. Germline CDR1 and CDR2: LNHDA and SQIVND (reference sequence). The CDR3 totals 15 residues. Trimming removed 4 bases from V and 3 bases from J; junction bases left unmatched: 3. The CDR3 is CASSRGQGSNEKLFF. CDR3 nucleotide sequence: TGTGCCAGTAGTAGGGGACAGGGATCTAATGAAAAACTGTTTTTT.

On this clone: This sequence is one base from a far larger clone and is likely a read error. Other DNA sequences in the same sample also yield this CDR3. The gene calls are TRBV12-5 and TRBJ2-1; the D is unclear. Germline V gene sequence: CDR1 LGHNT, CDR2 FRNRAP. This CDR3 is built from 14 residues. V shed 9 bases and J shed 2 bases, with 14 bases lying between them. The CDR3, as DNA: TGTGCTAGCTGCCGACAAACAACCTACAATGAGCAGTTCTTC. Protein sequence: CASCRQTTYNEQFF.

This chain connects TRBV10-2 to TRBJ2-7; TRBD2 is a possible D gene (6 bases). The CDR3 runs to 13 residues. V lost 5 bases, J lost 0 bases, and 8 bases lay in between. The germline V gene encodes CDR1 WSHSY and CDR2 SAAADI. In nucleotides, the CDR3 is TGCGCCAGCAGTCGGGGGTACTCCTACGAGCAGTACTTC. Translating gives CASSRGYSYEQYF.